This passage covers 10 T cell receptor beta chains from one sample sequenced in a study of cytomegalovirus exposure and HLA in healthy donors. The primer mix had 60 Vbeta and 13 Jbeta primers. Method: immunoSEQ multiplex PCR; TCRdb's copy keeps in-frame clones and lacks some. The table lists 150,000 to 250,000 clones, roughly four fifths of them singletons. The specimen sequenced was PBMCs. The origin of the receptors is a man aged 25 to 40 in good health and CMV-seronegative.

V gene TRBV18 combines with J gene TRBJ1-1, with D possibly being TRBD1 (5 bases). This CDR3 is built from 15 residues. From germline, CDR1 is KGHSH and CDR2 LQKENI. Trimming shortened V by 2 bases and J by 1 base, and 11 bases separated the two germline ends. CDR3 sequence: CASSPERTQNTEAFF. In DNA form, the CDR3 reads TGTGCCAGCTCACCAGAGAGGACACAGAACACTGAAGCTTTCTTT.

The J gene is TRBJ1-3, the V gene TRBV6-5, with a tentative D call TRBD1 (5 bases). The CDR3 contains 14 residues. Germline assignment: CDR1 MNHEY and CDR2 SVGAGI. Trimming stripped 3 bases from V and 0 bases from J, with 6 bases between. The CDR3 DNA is TGTGCCAGCAGTTATCAGGGCTCTGGAAACACCATATATTTT. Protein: CASSYQGSGNTIYF.

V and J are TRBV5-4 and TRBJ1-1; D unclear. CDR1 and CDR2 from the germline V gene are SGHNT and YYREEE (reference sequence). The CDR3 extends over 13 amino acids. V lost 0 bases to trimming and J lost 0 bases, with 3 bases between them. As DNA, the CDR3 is TGTGCCAGCAGCTTGGACTTGAACACTGAAGCTTTCTTT. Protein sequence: CASSLDLNTEAFF.

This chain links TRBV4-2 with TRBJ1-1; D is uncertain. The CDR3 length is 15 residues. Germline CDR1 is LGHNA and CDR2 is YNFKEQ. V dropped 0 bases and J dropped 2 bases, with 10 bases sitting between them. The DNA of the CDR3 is TGTGCCAGCAGCCAAGAATGGCCCGTTAACACTGAAGCTTTCTTT. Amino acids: CASSQEWPVNTEAFF.

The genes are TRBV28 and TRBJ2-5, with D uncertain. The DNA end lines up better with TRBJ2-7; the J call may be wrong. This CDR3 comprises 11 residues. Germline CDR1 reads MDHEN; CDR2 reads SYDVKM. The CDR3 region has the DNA TGTGCCAGCAGTTTGCGAGGCGAGCAGTACTTC. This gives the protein CASSLRGEQYF.

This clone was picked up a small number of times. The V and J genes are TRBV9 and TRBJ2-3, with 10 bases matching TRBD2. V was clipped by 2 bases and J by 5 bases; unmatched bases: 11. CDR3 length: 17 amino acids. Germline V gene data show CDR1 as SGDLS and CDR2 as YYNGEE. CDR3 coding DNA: TGTGCCAGCAGCGTTTCGACCAGCGGGAGGGCGGGAGATACGCAGTATTTT. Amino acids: CASSVSTSGRAGDTQYF.

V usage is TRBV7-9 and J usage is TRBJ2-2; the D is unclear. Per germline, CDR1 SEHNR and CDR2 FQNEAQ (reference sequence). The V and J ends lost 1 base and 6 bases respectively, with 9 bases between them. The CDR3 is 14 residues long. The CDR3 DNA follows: TGTGCCAGCAGCTTAGAGGCCAGGTCCGGGGAGCTGTTTTTT. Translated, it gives CASSLEARSGELFF.

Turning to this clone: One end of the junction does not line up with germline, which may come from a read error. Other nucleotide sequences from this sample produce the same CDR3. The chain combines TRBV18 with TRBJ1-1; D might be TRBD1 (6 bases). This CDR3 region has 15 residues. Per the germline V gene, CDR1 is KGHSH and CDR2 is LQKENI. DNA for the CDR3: TGTGCCAGCTCACCACAGGGGACACCGAACACTGAAGCTTTCTTC. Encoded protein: CASSPQGTPNTEAFF.

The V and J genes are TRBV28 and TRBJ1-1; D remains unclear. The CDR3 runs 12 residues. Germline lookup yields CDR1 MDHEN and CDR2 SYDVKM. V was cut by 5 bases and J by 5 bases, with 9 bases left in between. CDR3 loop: CASSLVRTEAFF. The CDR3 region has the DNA TGTGCCAGCAGTCTGGTACGGACTGAAGCTTTCTTT.

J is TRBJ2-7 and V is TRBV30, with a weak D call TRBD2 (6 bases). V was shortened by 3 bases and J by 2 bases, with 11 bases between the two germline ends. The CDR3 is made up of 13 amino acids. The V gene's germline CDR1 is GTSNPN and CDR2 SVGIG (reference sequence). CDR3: CAWSKTRTYEQYF. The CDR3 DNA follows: TGTGCCTGGAGCAAGACTAGGACCTACGAGCAGTACTTC. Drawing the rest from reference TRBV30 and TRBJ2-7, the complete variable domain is SQTIHQWPATLVQPVGSPLSLECTVEGTSNPNLYWYRQAAGRGLQLLFYSVGIGQISSEVPQNLSASRPQDRQFILSSKKLLLSDSGFYLCAWSKTRTYEQYFGPGTRLTVT.